A single sample is the source of the 28 T cell receptor beta chains below, sequenced in a study of a mutant IDH1 vaccine in newly diagnosed glioma (dated by TCRdb to the early 2020s). Library preparation employed the immunoSEQ multiplex PCR assay. This immuneACCESS table, as held by TCRdb, lists in-frame sequences with V and J called but not all clones. Of the missing ones, under half trace to an unresolved V gene in checked studies; the others have no known cause. The sample contains about 30,000 clones, 82% of them found a single time. Of the sample, roughly a fifth is held by the ten largest clones. The time point label of this sample denotes: baseline, week 1 (first vaccination visit). The sample's treatment or condition, from its label and the paper: pre-vaccination baseline after standard-of-care therapy. Sequences were derived from PBMCs, sampled from a glioma patient treated with radiotherapy, temozolomide or both. The receptors shown here come from a man aged 30-40 years with glioma.

The gene calls are TRBV6-6 and TRBJ2-6; D not resolved. The CDR3 consists of 14 residues. CDR1 is MNHNY, CDR2 SVGAGI, per germline (reference sequence). Trimming pared 7 bases from V and 1 base from J, leaving 8 bases between. The CDR3 loop reads CASKESSGANVLTF. The DNA of the CDR3 is TGTGCCAGCAAGGAGTCTTCTGGGGCCAACGTCCTGACTTTC.

V gene TRBV4-2 combines with J gene TRBJ2-3, with TRBD1 matching over 8 bases. After removal of 0 bases from V and 1 base from J, the junction contained 0 bases not matched to a gene. The CDR3 contains 15 residues. Germline-derived CDR1 and CDR2 are LGHNA and YNFKEQ. CDR3 in DNA: TGTGCCAGCAGCCAAGACAGGGGGCGCACAGATACGCAGTATTTT. It codes for CASSQDRGRTDTQYF.

The genes are TRBV6-6 and TRBJ2-1, with 7 bases matching TRBD1. CDR1 and CDR2 (germline): MNHNY, SVGAGI (reference sequence). The CDR3 is 13 amino acids. J lost 4 bases, V lost 5 bases, and 2 bases had no gene match. CDR3 in amino acids: CASSGRGYNEQFF. In nucleotides, the CDR3 is TGTGCCAGCAGTGGCAGGGGGTACAATGAGCAGTTCTTC.

The rearrangement joins TRBV4-1 to TRBJ2-3; the D gene is possibly TRBD2 (6 bases). V lost 0 bases and J 2 bases, leaving 15 bases between the germline ends. Germline V gene data show CDR1 as MGHRA and CDR2 as YSYEKL. The CDR3 consists of 17 residues. The CDR3, as DNA: TGCGCCAGCAGCCAAGATCGGGCCCCGGGGGACACAGATACGCAGTATTTT. Its translation is CASSQDRAPGDTDTQYF.

The chain employs TRBV20-1 and TRBJ2-1; D is unresolved. Looked up from germline, CDR1 is DFQATT and CDR2 is SNEGSKA (reference sequence). CDR3 length equals 11 residues. V was pared by 1 base and J by 5 bases, with 3 bases between. The DNA for the CDR3 is TGCAGTGCTAGAGCTAACAATGAGCAGTTCTTC. Translated, it gives CSARANNEQFF.

J is TRBJ1-1 and V is TRBV27; the D is unclear. Trimming pared 5 bases from V and 5 bases from J, leaving 18 bases between. The CDR3 length is 15 residues. CDR1 is MNHEY and CDR2 is SMNVEV in the germline V gene (reference sequence). The CDR3 DNA is TGTGCCAGCAGTCTATATCCTGTAAGAGGAACTGAAGCTTTCTTT. It yields the protein CASSLYPVRGTEAFF.

This clone was observed a few times. The chain joins TRBV30 to TRBJ1-2; possible D gene TRBD1, 5 bases. The CDR3 runs 13 residues. Germline V CDR1 and CDR2: GTSNPN, SVGIG (reference sequence). V was pared by 2 bases and J by 4 bases, with 11 bases between. The CDR3 region is CAWSMAGPYGYTF. CDR3 DNA: TGTGCCTGGAGTATGGCGGGACCCTATGGCTACACCTTC.

The rearrangement links TRBV27 to TRBJ1-1; maybe TRBD1 (5 bases). V lost 3 bases to trimming and J lost 2 bases, with 22 bases between them. Germline lookup yields CDR1 MNHEY and CDR2 SMNVEV (reference sequence). The CDR3 sequence is 18 residues long. In DNA, the CDR3 is TGTGCCAGCAGTTTTATAGTGGGACCCGGGGAAAGAAACACTGAAGCTTTCTTT. This sequence encodes CASSFIVGPGERNTEAFF.

The CDR3 DNA sequence: TGTGCCAGCAGTTTAGTTTCGACAGGGGACACTGAAGCTTTCTTT. Translation: CASSLVSTGDTEAFF. The chain is built from TRBV27 and TRBJ1-1; 8 bases line up with TRBD1. Germline V gene sequence: CDR1 MNHEY, CDR2 SMNVEV (reference sequence). V was clipped by 2 bases and J by 3 bases; unmatched bases: 5. This CDR3 region has 15 residues.

The CDR3 is CASSYLSRGRNSPLHF. CDR3 bases: TGTGCCAGCAGTTACCTTTCCAGGGGGAGGAATTCACCCCTCCACTTT. The J gene is TRBJ1-6, the V gene TRBV6-5, with 7 bases that match TRBD1. Germline loops: CDR1 MNHEY, CDR2 SVGAGI. V lost 2 bases to trimming and J lost 7 bases; unmatched junction nucleotides: 8. The CDR3 sequence is 16 residues long.

The V gene is TRBV30, the J gene TRBJ2-3; tentative D call: TRBD1 (6 bases). The V end lost 7 bases, the J end lost 4 bases, and 15 bases lay between the germline ends. The V gene's germline CDR1 is GTSNPN and CDR2 SVGIG (reference sequence). The CDR3 runs to 13 residues. The CDR3 DNA reads TGTGCCTCGCAGGGGAGAGGGGCAGATACGCAGTATTTT. This sequence encodes CASQGRGADTQYF.

The chain employs TRBV4-3 and TRBJ1-2, with no clear D. The CDR3 totals 15 residues. Germline V lookup: CDR1 LGHNA, CDR2 YSLEER. Trimming removed 1 base from V and 3 bases from J, with 12 bases in between. This CDR3 is CASSQVPAGDYGYTF. CDR3 in DNA: TGCGCCAGCAGCCAAGTTCCAGCCGGGGACTATGGCTACACCTTC.

The gene calls are TRBV30 and TRBJ1-1; D is unresolved. The CDR3 has 13 amino acids. The V and J ends lost 2 bases and 5 bases respectively, with 12 bases between them. The germline V gene has CDR1 GTSNPN and CDR2 SVGIG (reference sequence). The CDR3: CAWSLEQKTEAFF. In DNA, the CDR3 is TGTGCCTGGAGTCTAGAGCAGAAGACTGAAGCTTTCTTT.

For the CDR3, the DNA is TGTGCAACTGTTAGGGAGAGGACTGAAGCTTTCTTT. This codes for CATVRERTEAFF. The genes are TRBV18 and TRBJ1-1; D is ambiguous. Germline V gene lookup returns CDR1 KGHSH and CDR2 LQKENI. This CDR3 contains 12 residues.

This chain links TRBV19 with TRBJ1-2; D call uncertain. V was cut by 5 bases and J by 2 bases, with 15 bases left in between. The CDR3 is 15 residues long. CDR1 and CDR2 (germline): LNHDA, SQIVND (reference sequence). CDR3 bases: TGTGCCAGTAGTCCCCGGAGGCAGGCCAACTATGGCTACACCTTC. Amino acid sequence: CASSPRRQANYGYTF.

This chain joins TRBV11-1 and TRBJ1-1; D may be TRBD1 (6 bases). Germline V gene data show CDR1 as SGHAT and CDR2 as FQDESV (reference sequence). The CDR3 loop spans 15 amino acids. V was cut by 5 bases and J by 5 bases, with 18 bases left in between. For the CDR3, the DNA is TGTGCCAGCAGCCCCGAGGGGGTAAGTGTAACTGAAGCTTTCTTT. Amino acids: CASSPEGVSVTEAFF.

The chain has TRBV27 and TRBJ1-5; D is possibly TRBD1 (5 bases). Deletions cut 6 bases from V and 5 bases from J, with 20 bases between. Germline loops: CDR1 MNHEY, CDR2 SMNVEV (reference sequence). The CDR3 loop spans 16 amino acids. The CDR3 nucleotides are TGTGCCAGCAGGGAAAGGGCCAGGGTGCGTGATCAGCCCCAGCATTTT. Translation: CASRERARVRDQPQHF.

This chain uses TRBV27 with TRBJ2-7, with D tentatively TRBD1 (5 bases). Germline CDR1 MNHEY, CDR2 SMNVEV (reference sequence). CDR3 size: 14 residues. Trimming shortened V by 6 bases and J by 1 base, and 13 bases separated the two germline ends. The CDR3, as DNA: TGTGCCAGCAGGATGGGGCCTTATTCCTACGAGCAGTACTTC. Translating gives CASRMGPYSYEQYF.

The chain uses TRBV6-5 and TRBJ2-3; D uncertain. This CDR3 spans 15 amino acids. From germline, CDR1 is MNHEY and CDR2 SVGAGI. Trimming stripped 6 bases from V and 2 bases from J, with 15 bases between. CDR3 in DNA: TGTGCCAGCAGCCCCACGGGCCAGGACACAGATACGCAGTATTTT. Residues: CASSPTGQDTDTQYF.

This chain links TRBV27 with TRBJ2-2; 9 positions agree with TRBD2. Per germline, CDR1 MNHEY and CDR2 SMNVEV (reference sequence). V shed 6 bases, J shed 1 base, and the junction held 9 bases outside the gene matches. The CDR3 has 17 residues. The CDR3 DNA sequence: TGTGCCAGCAGCCCCTCCCTACTAGCGGGGAACACCGGGGAGCTGTTTTTT. It specifies CASSPSLLAGNTGELFF.

This chain joins TRBV30 and TRBJ2-1, with D possibly TRBD1 on 5 matching bases. Germline values: CDR1 GTSNPN, CDR2 SVGIG (reference sequence). Deletions cut 0 bases from V and 7 bases from J, with 7 bases between. CDR3 size: 12 residues. CDR3: CAWSVRQNEQFF. The CDR3 region has the DNA TGTGCCTGGAGTGTACGACAGAATGAGCAGTTCTTC.

The V and J genes are TRBV11-1 and TRBJ1-2; tentative D call: TRBD1 (5 bases). The CDR3 covers 15 residues. Germline V gives CDR1 SGHAT, CDR2 FQDESV (reference sequence). V lost 3 bases to trimming and J lost 5 bases, with 16 bases between them. The CDR3 is CASSLGGTGLYGYTF. CDR3 nucleotide sequence: TGTGCCAGCAGCTTGGGGGGAACGGGTCTGTATGGCTACACCTTC.

This chain connects TRBV30 to TRBJ2-7; the match to TRBD1 covers 8 bases. Trimming took 4 bases from V and 8 from J; bases not matched to a gene: 7. Germline values: CDR1 GTSNPN, CDR2 SVGIG (reference sequence). This CDR3 comprises 12 residues. DNA for the CDR3: TGTGCCTGGAATGACCGGACAGGGCAGCAGTACTTC. Protein: CAWNDRTGQQYF.

The chain employs TRBV5-4 and TRBJ2-5, with D uncertain. The CDR3 is made up of 14 amino acids. V gave up 0 bases and J gave up 1 base, with 7 bases separating them. The germline V gene encodes CDR1 SGHNT and CDR2 YYREEE (reference sequence). For the CDR3, the DNA is TGTGCCAGCAGCTTGGTGTCAGTCCAAGAGACCCAGTACTTC. Translating gives CASSLVSVQETQYF.

The J gene is TRBJ2-5, the V gene TRBV13, with D hard to call. The CDR3 loop spans 11 amino acids. Germline V gives CDR1 PRHDT, CDR2 FYEKMQ (reference sequence). The V end was cut by 3 bases, the J end by 5 bases, with 4 bases between. Here the CDR3 reads CASSFRETQYF. The CDR3 DNA reads as TGTGCCAGCAGCTTTCGGGAGACCCAGTACTTC.

The CDR3 spells CASGRDRGRFGYTF. In DNA, the CDR3 is TGTGCCAGTGGACGGGACAGGGGGCGATTTGGCTACACCTTC. J is TRBJ1-2 and V is TRBV19, with 12 bases identical to TRBD1. CDR3 size: 14 residues. CDR1 LNHDA and CDR2 SQIVND come from the germline V gene (reference sequence). J gave up 7 bases and V 8 bases, and 8 bases lay outside the gene matches. The entire variable domain, with the rest obtained from reference TRBV19 and TRBJ1-2, is as follows: DGGITQSPKYLFRKEGQNVTLSCEQNLNHDAMYWYRQDPGQGLRLIYYSQIVNDFQKGDIAEGYSVSREKKESFPLTVTSAQKNPTAFYLCASGRDRGRFGYTFGSGTRLTVV.

For the CDR3, the DNA is TGCGCCAGCAACCGGGACGGAGTCTCCTACGAGCAGTACTTC. It specifies CASNRDGVSYEQYF. V and J are TRBV5-1 and TRBJ2-7; D possibly matches TRBD1 or TRBD2 (5 bases each). Germline lookup yields CDR1 SGHRS and CDR2 YFSETQ. The germline V and J ends were trimmed by 6 bases and 0 bases, with 13 bases remaining between them. This CDR3 spans 14 amino acids.

This clone was seen only a few times. This rearrangement joins TRBV19 to TRBJ1-5; 7 bases match TRBD1. The CDR3 is 12 amino acids. With V trimmed by 9 bases and J by 4 bases, 3 bases remained unmatched. CDR1 is LNHDA, CDR2 SQIVND, per germline (reference sequence). CDR3 sequence reads: CASRQGNQPQHF. Here the CDR3 DNA reads TGTGCCAGCAGACAGGGAAATCAGCCCCAGCATTTT.